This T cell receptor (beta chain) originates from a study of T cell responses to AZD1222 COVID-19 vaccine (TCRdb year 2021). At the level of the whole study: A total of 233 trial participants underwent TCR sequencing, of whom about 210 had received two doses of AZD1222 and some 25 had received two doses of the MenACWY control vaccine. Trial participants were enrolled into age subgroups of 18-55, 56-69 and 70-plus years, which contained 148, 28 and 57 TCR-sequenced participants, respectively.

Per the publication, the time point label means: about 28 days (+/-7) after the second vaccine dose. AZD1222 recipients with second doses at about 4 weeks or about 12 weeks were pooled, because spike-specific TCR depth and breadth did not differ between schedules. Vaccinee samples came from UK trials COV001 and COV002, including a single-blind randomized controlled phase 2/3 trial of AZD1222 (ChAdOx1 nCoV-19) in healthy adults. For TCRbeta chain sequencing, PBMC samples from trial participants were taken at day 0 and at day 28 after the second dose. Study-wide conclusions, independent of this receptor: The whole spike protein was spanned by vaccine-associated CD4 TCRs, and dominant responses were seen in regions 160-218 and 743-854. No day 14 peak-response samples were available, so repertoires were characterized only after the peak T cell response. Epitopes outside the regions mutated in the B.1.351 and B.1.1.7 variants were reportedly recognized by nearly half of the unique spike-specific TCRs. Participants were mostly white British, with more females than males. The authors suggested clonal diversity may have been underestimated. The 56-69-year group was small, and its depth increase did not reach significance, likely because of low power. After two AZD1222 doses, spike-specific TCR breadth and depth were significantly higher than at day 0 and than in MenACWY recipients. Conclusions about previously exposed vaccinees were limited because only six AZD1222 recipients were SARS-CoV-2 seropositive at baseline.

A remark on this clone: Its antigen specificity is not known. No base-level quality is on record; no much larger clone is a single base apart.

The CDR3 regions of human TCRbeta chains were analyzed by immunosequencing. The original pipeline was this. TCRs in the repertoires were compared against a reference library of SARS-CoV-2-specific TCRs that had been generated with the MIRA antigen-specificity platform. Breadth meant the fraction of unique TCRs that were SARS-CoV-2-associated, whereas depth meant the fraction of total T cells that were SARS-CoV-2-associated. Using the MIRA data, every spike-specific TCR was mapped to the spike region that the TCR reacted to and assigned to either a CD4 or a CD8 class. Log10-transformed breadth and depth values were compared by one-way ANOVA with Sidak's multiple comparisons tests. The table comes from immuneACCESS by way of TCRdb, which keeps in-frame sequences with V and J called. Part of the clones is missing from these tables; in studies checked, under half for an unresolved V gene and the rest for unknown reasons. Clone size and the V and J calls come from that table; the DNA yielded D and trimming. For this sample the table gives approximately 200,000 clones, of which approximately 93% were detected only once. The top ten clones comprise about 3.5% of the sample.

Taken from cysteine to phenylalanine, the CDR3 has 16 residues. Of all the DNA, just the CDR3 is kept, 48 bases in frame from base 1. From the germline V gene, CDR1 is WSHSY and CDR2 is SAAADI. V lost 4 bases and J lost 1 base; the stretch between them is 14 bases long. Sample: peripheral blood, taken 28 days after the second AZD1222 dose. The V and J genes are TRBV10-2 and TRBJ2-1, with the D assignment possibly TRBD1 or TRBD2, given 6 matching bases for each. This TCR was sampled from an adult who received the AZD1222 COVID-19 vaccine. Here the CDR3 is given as CASSVTRGGSYNEQFF. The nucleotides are TGCGCCAGCAGTGTAACTAGAGGGGGGTCCTACAATGAGCAGTTCTTC.